A selection of T cell receptor beta chains follows, all from one sample in a study of identical twins. TCRdb fed the 5' RACE reads into MiXCR, producing one record per CDR3 protein. The sample shows roughly 690,000 distinct CDR3 sequences, about 20% of them seen only once. In addition, the sample was reused for a study of T cells expressing NK-cell markers.

The sequenced sample consisted of PBMCs. The receptor source for this set is a woman aged 18-29 years in good health. CDR3s include the opening cysteine and the closing phenylalanine or tryptophan. The order of the fields is V gene, D gene, J gene, clone size, CDR3 protein, CDR3 DNA. D genes are given only for firm matches. Clone size appears in some rows only: once, few, many, or a class for an expanded clone.

V: TRBV12-3/TRBV12-4; D: NA; J: TRBJ1-4; size: NA; CDR3: CASSLSWGNEKLFF; DNA: TGTGCCAGCAGTTTATCCTGGGGCAATGAAAAACTGTTTTTT
V: TRBV20-1; D: NA; J: TRBJ1-1; size: NA; CDR3: CSATVLNTEAFF; DNA: TGCAGTGCTACTGTTTTGAACACTGAAGCTTTCTTT
V: TRBV5-5; D: NA; J: TRBJ1-6; size: few; CDR3: CASTPDSESSYNSPLHF; DNA: TGTGCCAGCACCCCAGACTCGGAAAGCTCCTATAATTCACCCCTCCACTTT
V: TRBV12-3/TRBV12-4; D: NA; J: TRBJ1-2; size: many; CDR3: CATLTVNYGYTF; DNA: TGTGCCACCCTGACAGTTAACTATGGCTACACCTTC
V: TRBV7-8; D: TRBD2; J: TRBJ2-1; size: few; CDR3: CASSLALLAGSSYNEQFF; DNA: TGTGCCAGCAGCTTAGCGCTACTAGCGGGAAGCTCCTACAATGAGCAGTTCTTC
V: TRBV7-2; D: NA; J: TRBJ1-3; size: few; CDR3: CASSFGISGNTIYF; DNA: TGTGCCAGCAGCTTTGGCATCTCTGGAAACACCATATATTTT
V: TRBV20-1; D: NA; J: TRBJ2-3; size: few; CDR3: CSAILRGGGLTDTQYF; DNA: TGCAGTGCTATATTAAGGGGAGGGGGGCTCACAGATACGCAGTATTTT
V: TRBV27; D: TRBD2; J: TRBJ2-1; size: few; CDR3: CASKLAGGGEQFF; DNA: TGTGCCAGTAAACTAGCGGGAGGAGGTGAGCAGTTCTTC
V: TRBV7-9; D: NA; J: TRBJ2-2; size: NA; CDR3: CASSQGRGWTGELFF; DNA: TGTGCCAGCAGCCAAGGCAGGGGCTGGACCGGGGAGCTGTTTTTT
V: TRBV4-2; D: NA; J: TRBJ2-7; size: few; CDR3: CASSQGLLSGAVYYEQYF; DNA: TGTGCCAGCAGCCAGGGTCTCCTTAGCGGAGCTGTTTACTACGAGCAGTACTTC
V: TRBV10-2; D: NA; J: TRBJ2-3; size: few; CDR3: CASMGGGTDTQYF; DNA: TGCGCCAGCATGGGTGGGGGCACAGATACGCAGTATTTT
V: TRBV25-1; D: TRBD2; J: TRBJ2-1; size: NA; CDR3: CASSARTSGSGEQFF; DNA: TGTGCCAGCAGTGCGCGGACTAGCGGGAGCGGTGAGCAGTTCTTC
V: TRBV7-3; D: TRBD1; J: TRBJ2-1; size: few; CDR3: CASSLLVGQGVNEQFF; DNA: TGTGCCAGCAGCTTGCTTGTTGGACAGGGAGTCAATGAGCAGTTCTTC
V: TRBV28; D: NA; J: TRBJ1-2; size: few; CDR3: CASSLPWGSPYGYTF; DNA: TGTGCCAGCAGCCTACCTTGGGGGTCCCCCTATGGCTACACCTTC
V: TRBV5-1; D: TRBD2; J: TRBJ2-5; size: NA; CDR3: CASSLGPSGRVETQYF; DNA: TGCGCCAGCAGCTTGGGGCCTAGCGGGAGGGTGGAGACCCAGTACTTC
V: TRBV14; D: NA; J: TRBJ2-7; size: NA; CDR3: CASSPGSTEQYF; DNA: TGTGCCAGCAGCCCGGGTAGTACAGAGCAGTACTTC
V: TRBV20-1; D: NA; J: TRBJ2-3; size: NA; CDR3: CCARDGAGPVTDTQYF; DNA: TGCTGTGCTAGAGATGGGGCAGGGCCCGTCACAGATACGCAGTATTTT
V: TRBV5-1; D: NA; J: TRBJ2-1; size: NA; CDR3: CASSLAGTKQFF; DNA: TGCGCCAGCAGCTTGGCCGGGACCAAGCAGTTCTTC
V: TRBV3-1; D: NA; J: TRBJ2-1; size: NA; CDR3: CASSQDGNRQFF; DNA: TGTGCCAGCAGCCAAGATGGGAATAGGCAGTTCTTC
V: TRBV11-3; D: TRBD1; J: TRBJ2-1; size: many; CDR3: CASSLEGTVIYNEQFF; DNA: TGTGCCAGCAGCTTAGAAGGGACAGTCATCTACAATGAGCAGTTCTTC